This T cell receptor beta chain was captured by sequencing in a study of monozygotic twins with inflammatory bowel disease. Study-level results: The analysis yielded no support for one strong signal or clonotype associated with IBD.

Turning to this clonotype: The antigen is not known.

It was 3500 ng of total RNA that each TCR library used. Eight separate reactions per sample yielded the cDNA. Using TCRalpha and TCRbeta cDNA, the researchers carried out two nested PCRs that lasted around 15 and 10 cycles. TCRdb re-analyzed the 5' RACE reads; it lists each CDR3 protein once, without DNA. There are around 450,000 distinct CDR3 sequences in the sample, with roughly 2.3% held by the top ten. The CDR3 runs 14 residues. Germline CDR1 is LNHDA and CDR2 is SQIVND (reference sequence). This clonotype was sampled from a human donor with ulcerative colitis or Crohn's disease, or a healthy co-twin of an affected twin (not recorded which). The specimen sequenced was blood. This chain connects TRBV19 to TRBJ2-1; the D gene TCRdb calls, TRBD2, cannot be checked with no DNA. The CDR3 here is CASTSLGLAGPPVF. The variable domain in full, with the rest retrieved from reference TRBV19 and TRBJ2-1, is DGGITQSPKYLFRKEGQNVTLSCEQNLNHDAMYWYRQDPGQGLRLIYYSQIVNDFQKGDIAEGYSVSREKKESFPLTVTSAQKNPTAFYLCASTSLGLAGPPVFGPGTRLTVL.